This entry features one T cell receptor beta chain sequence. The target antigen is unknown. The record originates from a study of PD-1 blockade in classical Hodgkin lymphoma. Germline CDR1 is SGHVT and CDR2 is SQSDAQ. Between the trimmed V and J ends, which lost 4 bases and 0 bases, there was a span of 10 bases. This CDR3 region has 14 residues. Notes on the study in general: Nivolumab starters within 1 year of ASCT were excluded. According to reports, newly diagnosed patients had lower baseline TCR diversity than healthy donors, and relapsed/refractory patients had lower baseline TCR diversity still.

Produced via immunoSEQ multiplex PCR; TCRdb's table is partial and in-frame only. There are roughly 20,000 clones in the sample; nearly 75% occur only once, and approximately 25% lies in the top ten. Patients all relapsed after autologous stem cell transplantation, and there was variation in brentuximab vedotin exposure. The starting material was peripheral blood mononuclear cells (PBMCs), obtained before the second cycle of nivolumab. The genes are TRBV7-4 and TRBJ2-7; D perhaps matches TRBD1 (6 bases). This sequence originates from a human donor with classical Hodgkin lymphoma. The CDR3: CASSSGQISYEQYF. Written as DNA, the CDR3 is TGTGCCAGCAGCTCAGGACAGATCTCCTACGAGCAGTACTTC.